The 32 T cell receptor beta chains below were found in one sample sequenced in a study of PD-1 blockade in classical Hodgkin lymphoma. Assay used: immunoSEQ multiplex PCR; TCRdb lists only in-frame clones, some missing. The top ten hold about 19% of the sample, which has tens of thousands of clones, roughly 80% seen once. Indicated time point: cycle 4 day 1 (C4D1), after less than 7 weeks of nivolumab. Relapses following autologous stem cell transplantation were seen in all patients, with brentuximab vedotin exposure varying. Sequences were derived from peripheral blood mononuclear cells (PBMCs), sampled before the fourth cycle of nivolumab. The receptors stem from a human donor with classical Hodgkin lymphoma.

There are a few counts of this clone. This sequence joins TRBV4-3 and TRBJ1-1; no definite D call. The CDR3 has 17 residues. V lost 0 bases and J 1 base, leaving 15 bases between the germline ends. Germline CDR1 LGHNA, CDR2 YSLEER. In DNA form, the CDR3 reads TGCGCCAGCAGCCAAGATCTAATGGCACTGCGGAACACTGAAGCTTTCTTT. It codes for CASSQDLMALRNTEAFF.

The CDR3 DNA follows: TGTGCCAGCAGGCCATCGAACAATGAGCAGTTCTTC. This encodes CASRPSNNEQFF. The chain joins TRBV7-8 to TRBJ2-1, with D hard to call. The CDR3 runs to 12 residues. V was shortened by 6 bases and J by 5 bases, with 8 bases between the two germline ends. In germline, CDR1 is SGHVS, CDR2 FQNEAQ.

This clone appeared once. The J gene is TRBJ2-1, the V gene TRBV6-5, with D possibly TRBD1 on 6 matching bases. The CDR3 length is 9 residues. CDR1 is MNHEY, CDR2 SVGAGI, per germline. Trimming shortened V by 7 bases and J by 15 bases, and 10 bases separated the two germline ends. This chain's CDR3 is CASMGAWFF. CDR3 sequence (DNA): TGTGCCAGCATGGGGGCATGGTTCTTC.

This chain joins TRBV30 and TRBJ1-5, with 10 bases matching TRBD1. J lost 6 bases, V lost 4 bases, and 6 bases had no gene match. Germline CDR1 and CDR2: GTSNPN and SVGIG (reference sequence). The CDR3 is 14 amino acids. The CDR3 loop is CAWTPGTGVQPQHF. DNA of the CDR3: TGTGCCTGGACTCCCGGGACAGGGGTTCAGCCCCAGCATTTT.

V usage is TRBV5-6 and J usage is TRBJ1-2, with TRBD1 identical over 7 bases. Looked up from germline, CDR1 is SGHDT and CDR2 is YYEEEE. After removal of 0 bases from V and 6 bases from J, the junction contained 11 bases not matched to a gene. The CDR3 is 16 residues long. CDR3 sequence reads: CASSLAVGTAPNGYTF. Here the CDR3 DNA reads TGTGCCAGCAGCTTGGCCGTGGGGACAGCGCCTAATGGCTACACCTTC.

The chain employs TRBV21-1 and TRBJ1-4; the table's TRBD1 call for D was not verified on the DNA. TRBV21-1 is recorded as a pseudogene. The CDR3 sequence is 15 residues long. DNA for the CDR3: TGTGCCAGCAGCAAACGGGGACAGTTTAATGAAAAACTGTTTTTT. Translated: CASSKRGQFNEKLFF.

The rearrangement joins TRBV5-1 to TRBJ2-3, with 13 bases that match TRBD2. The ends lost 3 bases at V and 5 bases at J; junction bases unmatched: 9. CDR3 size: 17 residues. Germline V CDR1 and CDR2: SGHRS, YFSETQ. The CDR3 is CASSSEPLAGGKDTQYF. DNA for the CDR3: TGCGCCAGCAGCTCCGAACCACTAGCGGGAGGGAAAGATACGCAGTATTTT.

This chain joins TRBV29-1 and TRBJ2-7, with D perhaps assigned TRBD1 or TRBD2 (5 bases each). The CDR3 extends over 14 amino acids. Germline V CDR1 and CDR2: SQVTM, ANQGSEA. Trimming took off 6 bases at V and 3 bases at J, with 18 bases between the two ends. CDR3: CSVVRDGAYYEQYF. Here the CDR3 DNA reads TGCAGCGTGGTTAGGGACGGCGCGTACTACGAGCAGTACTTC.

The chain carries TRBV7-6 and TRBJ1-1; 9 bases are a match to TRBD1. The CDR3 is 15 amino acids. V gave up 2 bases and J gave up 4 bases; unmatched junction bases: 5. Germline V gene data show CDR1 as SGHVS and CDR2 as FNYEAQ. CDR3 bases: TGTGCCAGCAGCTTACTACAGGGGGCAGGCACTGAAGCTTTCTTT. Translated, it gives CASSLLQGAGTEAFF. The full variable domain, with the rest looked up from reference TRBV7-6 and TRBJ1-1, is GAGVSQSPRYKVTKRGQDVALRCDPISGHVSLYWYRQALGQGPEFLTYFNYEAQQDKSGLPNDRFSAERPEGSISTLTIQRTEQRDSAMYRCASSLLQGAGTEAFFGQGTRLTVV.

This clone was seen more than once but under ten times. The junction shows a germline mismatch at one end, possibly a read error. The CDR3 loop is CASSLTPRGADEQYF. The DNA of the CDR3 is TGTGCTAGCAGCTTAACCCCCAGGGGTGCCGACGAGCAGTACTTC. This chain uses TRBV7-7 with TRBJ2-7; a weak D match, TRBD1 (6 bases). CDR3 length: 15 amino acids. CDR1 SSHAT and CDR2 FNYEAQ come from the germline V gene (reference sequence).

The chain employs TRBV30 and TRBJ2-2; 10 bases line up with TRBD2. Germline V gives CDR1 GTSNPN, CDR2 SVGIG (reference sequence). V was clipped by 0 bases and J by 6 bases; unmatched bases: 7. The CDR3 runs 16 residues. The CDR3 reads CAWSVSGTSEAGELFF. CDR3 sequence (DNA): TGTGCCTGGAGTGTCTCCGGGACTAGCGAGGCCGGGGAGCTGTTTTTT.

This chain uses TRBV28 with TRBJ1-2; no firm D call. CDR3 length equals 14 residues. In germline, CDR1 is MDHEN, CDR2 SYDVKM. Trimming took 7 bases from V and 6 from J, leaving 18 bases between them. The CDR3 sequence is CASTHDVTWDGYTF. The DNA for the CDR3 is TGTGCCAGCACCCACGACGTGACCTGGGATGGCTACACCTTC.

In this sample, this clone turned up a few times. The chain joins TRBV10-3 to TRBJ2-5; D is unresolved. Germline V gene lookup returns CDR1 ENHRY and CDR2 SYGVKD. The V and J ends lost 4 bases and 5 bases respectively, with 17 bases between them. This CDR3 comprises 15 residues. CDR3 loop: CAISANTLPGETQYF. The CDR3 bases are TGTGCCATCAGTGCAAATACACTCCCCGGGGAGACCCAGTACTTC.

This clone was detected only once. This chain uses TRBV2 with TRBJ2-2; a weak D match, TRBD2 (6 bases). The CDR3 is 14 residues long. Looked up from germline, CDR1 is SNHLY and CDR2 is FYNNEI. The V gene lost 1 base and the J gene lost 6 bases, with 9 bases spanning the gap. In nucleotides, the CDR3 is TGTGCCAGCAGTGAAGGCGGGATTCCCGGGGAGCTGTTTTTT. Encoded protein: CASSEGGIPGELFF.

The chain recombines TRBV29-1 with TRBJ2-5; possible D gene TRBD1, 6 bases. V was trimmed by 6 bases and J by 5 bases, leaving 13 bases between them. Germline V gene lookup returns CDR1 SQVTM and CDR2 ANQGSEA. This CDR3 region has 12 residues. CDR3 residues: CSVIKRGETQYF. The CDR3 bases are TGCAGCGTGATAAAAAGGGGGGAGACCCAGTACTTC.

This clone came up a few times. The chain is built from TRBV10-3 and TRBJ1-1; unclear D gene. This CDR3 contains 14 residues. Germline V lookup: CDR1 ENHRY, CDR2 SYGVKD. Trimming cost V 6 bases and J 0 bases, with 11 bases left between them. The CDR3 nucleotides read TGTGCCATCAGGAAGACAAGGATGAACACTGAAGCTTTCTTT. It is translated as CAIRKTRMNTEAFF.

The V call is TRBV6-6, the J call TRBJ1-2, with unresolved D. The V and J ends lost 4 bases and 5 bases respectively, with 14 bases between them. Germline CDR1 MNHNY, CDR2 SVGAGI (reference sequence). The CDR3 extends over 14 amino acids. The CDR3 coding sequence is TGTGCCAGCAGTTCCTCTGAGCGGGGATATGGCTACACCTTC. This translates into CASSSSERGYGYTF.

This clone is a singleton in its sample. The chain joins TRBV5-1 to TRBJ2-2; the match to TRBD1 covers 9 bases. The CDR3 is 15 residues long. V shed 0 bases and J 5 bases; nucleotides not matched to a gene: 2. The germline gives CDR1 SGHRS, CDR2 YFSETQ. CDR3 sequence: CASSLEGQGTGELFF. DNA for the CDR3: TGCGCCAGCAGCTTGGAAGGACAGGGGACCGGGGAGCTGTTTTTT.

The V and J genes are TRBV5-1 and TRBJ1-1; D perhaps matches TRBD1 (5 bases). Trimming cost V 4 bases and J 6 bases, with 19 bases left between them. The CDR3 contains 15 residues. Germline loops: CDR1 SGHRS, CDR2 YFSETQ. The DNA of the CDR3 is TGCGCCAGCAGCCAGGACACGAGCGGGACTTCTGAAGCTTTCTTT. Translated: CASSQDTSGTSEAFF.

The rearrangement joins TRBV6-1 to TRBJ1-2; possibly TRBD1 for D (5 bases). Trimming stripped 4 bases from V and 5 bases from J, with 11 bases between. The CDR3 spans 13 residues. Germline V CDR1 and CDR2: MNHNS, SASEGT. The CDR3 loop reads CASSAGRSYGYTF. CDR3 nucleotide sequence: TGTGCCAGCAGTGCAGGGAGGTCTTATGGCTACACCTTC.

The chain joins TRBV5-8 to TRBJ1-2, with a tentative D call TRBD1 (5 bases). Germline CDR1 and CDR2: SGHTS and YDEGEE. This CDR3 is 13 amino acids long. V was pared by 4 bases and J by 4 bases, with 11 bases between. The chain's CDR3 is CASSIQGSYGYTF. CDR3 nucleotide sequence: TGTGCCAGCAGCATTCAGGGAAGCTATGGCTACACCTTC.

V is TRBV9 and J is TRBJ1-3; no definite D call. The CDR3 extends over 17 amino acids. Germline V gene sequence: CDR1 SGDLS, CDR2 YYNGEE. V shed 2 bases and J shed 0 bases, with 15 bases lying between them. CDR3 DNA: TGTGCCAGCAGCGTCACCCCAGGCGTCAGCTCTGGAAACACCATATATTTT. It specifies CASSVTPGVSSGNTIYF.

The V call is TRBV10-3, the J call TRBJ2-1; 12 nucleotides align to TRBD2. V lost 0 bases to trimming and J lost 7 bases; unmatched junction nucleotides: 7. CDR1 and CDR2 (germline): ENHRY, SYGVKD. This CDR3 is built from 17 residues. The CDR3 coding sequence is TGTGCCATCAGTGAGTCACATTGGACTAGCGGGATAAATGAGCAGTTCTTC. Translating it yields CAISESHWTSGINEQFF.

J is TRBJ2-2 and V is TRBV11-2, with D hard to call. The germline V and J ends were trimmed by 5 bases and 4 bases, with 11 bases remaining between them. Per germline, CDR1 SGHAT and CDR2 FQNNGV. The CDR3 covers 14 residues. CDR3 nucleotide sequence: TGTGCCAGCAGCCTGATGAAGACCACCGGGGAGCTGTTTTTT. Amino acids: CASSLMKTTGELFF. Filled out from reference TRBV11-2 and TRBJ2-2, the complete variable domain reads EAGVAQSPRYKIIEKRQSVAFWCNPISGHATLYWYQQILGQGPKLLIQFQNNGVVDDSQLPKDRFSAERLKGVDSTLKIQPAKLEDSAVYLCASSLMKTTGELFFGEGSRLTVL.

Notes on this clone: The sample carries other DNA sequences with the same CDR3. The CDR3 sequence: CAIKPKETQYF. The CDR3 DNA reads TGTGCCATCAAACCAAAGGAGACCCAGTACTTC. The genes are TRBV10-3 and TRBJ2-5, with D hard to call. The CDR3 has 11 amino acids. CDR1 ENHRY and CDR2 SYGVKD come from the germline V gene. V was trimmed by 7 bases and J by 5 bases, leaving 8 bases between them.

The CDR3 DNA reads TGTGCCATCAATCGGGGGACAGGGAGAGATACGCAGTATTTT. It codes for CAINRGTGRDTQYF. The chain is built from TRBV10-3 and TRBJ2-3; the match to TRBD1 covers 9 bases. The germline CDR1 and CDR2 sequences are ENHRY and SYGVKD. The CDR3 runs 14 residues. J gave up 5 bases and V 7 bases, and 7 bases lay outside the gene matches.

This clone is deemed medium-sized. CDR3 loop: CASSPSDRYYEQYF. The CDR3 nucleotides read TGTGCCAGCAGTCCCTCGGACCGGTACTACGAGCAGTACTTC. The chain recombines TRBV6-1 with TRBJ2-7; the D is unclear. This CDR3 has 14 residues. The V gene's germline CDR1 is MNHNS and CDR2 SASEGT. V shed 5 bases and J shed 3 bases, with 14 bases lying between them.

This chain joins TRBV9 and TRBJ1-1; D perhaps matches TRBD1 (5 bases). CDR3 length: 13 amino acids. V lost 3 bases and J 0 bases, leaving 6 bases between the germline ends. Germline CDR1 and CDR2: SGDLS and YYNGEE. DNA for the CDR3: TGTGCCAGCAGCGCCAGGGTGAACACTGAAGCTTTCTTT. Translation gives CASSARVNTEAFF.

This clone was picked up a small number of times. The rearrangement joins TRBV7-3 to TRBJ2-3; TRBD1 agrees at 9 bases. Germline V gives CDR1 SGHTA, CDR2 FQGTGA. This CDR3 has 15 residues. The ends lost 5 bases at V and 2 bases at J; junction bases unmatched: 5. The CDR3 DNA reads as TGTGCCAGCAGCACCGGACAGGGGCTCACAGATACGCAGTATTTT. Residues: CASSTGQGLTDTQYF. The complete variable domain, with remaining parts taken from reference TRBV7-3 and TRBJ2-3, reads GAGVSQTPSNKVTEKGKYVELRCDPISGHTALYWYRQSLGQGPEFLIYFQGTGAADDSGLPNDRFFAVRPEGSVSTLKIQRTERGDSAVYLCASSTGQGLTDTQYFGPGTRLTVL.

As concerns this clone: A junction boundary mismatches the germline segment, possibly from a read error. CDR3 bases: TGTGCTAGCAGCAGAGACAGGGGCACAGATACGCAGTATTTT. This translates into CASSRDRGTDTQYF. V gene TRBV7-7 combines with J gene TRBJ2-3, with TRBD1 identical over 7 bases. The CDR3 sequence is 14 residues long. CDR1 and CDR2 (germline): SSHAT, FNYEAQ (reference sequence).

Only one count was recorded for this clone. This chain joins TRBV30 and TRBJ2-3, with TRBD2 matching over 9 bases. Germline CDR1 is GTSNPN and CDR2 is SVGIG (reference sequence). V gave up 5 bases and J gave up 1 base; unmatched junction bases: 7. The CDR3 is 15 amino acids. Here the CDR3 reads CAWAGGSEGTDTQYF. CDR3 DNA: TGTGCCTGGGCGGGGGGGAGTGAGGGCACAGATACGCAGTATTTT.

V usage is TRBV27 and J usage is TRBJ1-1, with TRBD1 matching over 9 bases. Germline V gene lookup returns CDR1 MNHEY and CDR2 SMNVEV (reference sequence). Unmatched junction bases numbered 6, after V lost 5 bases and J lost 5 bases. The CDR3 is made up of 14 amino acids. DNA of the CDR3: TGTGCCAGCAGTCAACAGGGGGCTTTGACTGAAGCTTTCTTT. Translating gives CASSQQGALTEAFF.